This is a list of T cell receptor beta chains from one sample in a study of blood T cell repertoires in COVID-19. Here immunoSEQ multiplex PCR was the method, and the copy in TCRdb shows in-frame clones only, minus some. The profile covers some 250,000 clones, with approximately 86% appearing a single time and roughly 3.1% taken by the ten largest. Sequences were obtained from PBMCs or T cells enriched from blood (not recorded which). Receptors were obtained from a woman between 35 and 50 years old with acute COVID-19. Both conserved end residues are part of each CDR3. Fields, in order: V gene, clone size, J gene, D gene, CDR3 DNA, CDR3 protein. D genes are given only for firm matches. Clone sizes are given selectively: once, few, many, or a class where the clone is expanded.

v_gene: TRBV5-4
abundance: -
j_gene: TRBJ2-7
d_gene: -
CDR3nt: TGTGCCAGCAGTTTTGACCCTACCAGGGAGCAGTACTTC
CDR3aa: CASSFDPTREQYF

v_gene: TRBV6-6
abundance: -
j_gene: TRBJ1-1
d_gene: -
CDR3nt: TGTGCCAGCAGTTACTCGTTTCGGGTAACTGAAGCTTTCTTT
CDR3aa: CASSYSFRVTEAFF

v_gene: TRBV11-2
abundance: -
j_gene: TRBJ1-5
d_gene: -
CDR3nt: TGTGCCAGCAGCTTAGTGGGGGGGAATCAGCCCCAGCATTTT
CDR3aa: CASSLVGGNQPQHF

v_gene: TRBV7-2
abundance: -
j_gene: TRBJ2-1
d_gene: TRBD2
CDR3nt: TGTGCCAGCAGCACACTAGCGAGAGAGCTCGGTGAGCAGTTCTTC
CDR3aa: CASSTLARELGEQFF

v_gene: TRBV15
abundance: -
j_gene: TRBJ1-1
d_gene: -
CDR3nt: TGTGCCACCAGCAAAGAGGGAGGGGAGAACACTGAAGCTTTCTTT
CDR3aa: CATSKEGGENTEAFF

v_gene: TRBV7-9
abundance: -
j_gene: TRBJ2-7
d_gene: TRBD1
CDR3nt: TGTGCCAGCAGCCGGGACAGGGGGATTACCTACGAGCAGTACTTC
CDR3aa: CASSRDRGITYEQYF

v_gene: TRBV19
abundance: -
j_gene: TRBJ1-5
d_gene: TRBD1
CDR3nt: TGTGCCAGTAGTACGGACAGGGGGCCCAACCTGCCCCAGCATTTT
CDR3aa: CASSTDRGPNLPQHF

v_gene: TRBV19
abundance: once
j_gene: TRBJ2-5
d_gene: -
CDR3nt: TGTGCCAGTAGTATAAAAATACGGCAAGAGACCCAGTACTTC
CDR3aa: CASSIKIRQETQYF

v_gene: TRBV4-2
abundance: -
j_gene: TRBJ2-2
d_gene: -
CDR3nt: TGTGCCAGCAGCCAAGAACAAGCGGTTTTAAACACCGGGGAGCTGTTTTTT
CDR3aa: CASSQEQAVLNTGELFF

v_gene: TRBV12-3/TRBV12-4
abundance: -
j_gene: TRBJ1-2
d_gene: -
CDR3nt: TGTGCCAGCAGTTCCGCCGGGGGTGGTGGCTACACCTTC
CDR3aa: CASSSAGGGGYTF

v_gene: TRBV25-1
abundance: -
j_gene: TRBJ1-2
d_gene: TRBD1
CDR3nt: TGTGCCAGCAGTTACCGGGACAGTGCTGGCTACACCTTC
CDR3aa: CASSYRDSAGYTF

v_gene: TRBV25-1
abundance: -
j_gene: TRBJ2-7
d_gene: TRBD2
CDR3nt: TGTGCCAGCAGTGACCGGACTAGCGTCTCCTACGAGCAGTACTTC
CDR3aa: CASSDRTSVSYEQYF

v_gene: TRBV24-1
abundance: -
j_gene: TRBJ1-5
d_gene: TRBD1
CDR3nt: TGTGCCACCAGTGATGACAGGGACCAGCCCCAGCATTTT
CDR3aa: CATSDDRDQPQHF

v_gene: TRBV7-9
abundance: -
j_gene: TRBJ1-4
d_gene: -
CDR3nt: TGTGCCAGCAGCTTAGGTCGGGGGTTTGGTGAAAAACTGTTTTTT
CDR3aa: CASSLGRGFGEKLFF

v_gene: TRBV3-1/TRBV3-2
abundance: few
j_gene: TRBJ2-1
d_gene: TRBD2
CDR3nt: TGTGCCAGCAGCGATGATACAGCGGGATACAATGAGCAGTTCTTC
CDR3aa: CASSDDTAGYNEQFF

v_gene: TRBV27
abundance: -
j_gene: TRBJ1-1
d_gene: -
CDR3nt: TGTGCCAGCATTCGGGGGGTCCGGGAAGCTTTCTTT
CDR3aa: CASIRGVREAFF

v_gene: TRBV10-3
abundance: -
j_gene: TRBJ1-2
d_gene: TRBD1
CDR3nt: TGTGCCATCAGGCAGGGGGAAGGGGCCTATGGCTACACCTTC
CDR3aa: CAIRQGEGAYGYTF

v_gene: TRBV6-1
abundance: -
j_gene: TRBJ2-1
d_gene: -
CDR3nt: TGTGCCAGCAGTGATGGCAGGAGAGGGTACAATGAGCAGTTCTTC
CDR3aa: CASSDGRRGYNEQFF

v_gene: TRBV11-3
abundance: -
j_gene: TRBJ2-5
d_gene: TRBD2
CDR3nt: TGTGCCAGCAGCTTCCGACTAGCGGGGTTAAGGGAGACCCAGTACTTC
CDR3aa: CASSFRLAGLRETQYF

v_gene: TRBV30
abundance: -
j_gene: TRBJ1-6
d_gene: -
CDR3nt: TGTGCCTGGTCCCCGGGCCGCGGGGATTCACCCCTCCACTTT
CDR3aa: CAWSPGRGDSPLHF

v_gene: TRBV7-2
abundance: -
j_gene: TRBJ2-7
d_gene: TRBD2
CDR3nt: TGTGCCAGCAGCCCGGCTGGGAGGGTCTACGAGCAGTACTTC
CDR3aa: CASSPAGRVYEQYF

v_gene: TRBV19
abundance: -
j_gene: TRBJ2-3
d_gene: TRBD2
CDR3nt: TGTGGACATTCTTCTTCCGGACTAGGCGCAGATACGCAGTATTTT
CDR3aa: CGHSSSGLGADTQYF

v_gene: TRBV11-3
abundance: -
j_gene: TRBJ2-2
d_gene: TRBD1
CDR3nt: TGTGCCAGCAGCTTAGACAAATGGGACAGTTCCTCCCCCGGGGAGCTGTTTTTT
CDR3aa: CASSLDKWDSSSPGELFF

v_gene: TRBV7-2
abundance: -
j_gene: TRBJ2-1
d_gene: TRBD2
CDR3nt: TGTGCCAGCAGCTTAGTTTCCGCCTCCTTAGCGGGAGCAGGTGAGCAGTTCTTC
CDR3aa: CASSLVSASLAGAGEQFF

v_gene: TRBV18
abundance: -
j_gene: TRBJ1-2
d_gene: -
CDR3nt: TGTGCCAGCTCACTCCGGGCCGAGGGTGGCTACACCTTC
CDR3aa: CASSLRAEGGYTF

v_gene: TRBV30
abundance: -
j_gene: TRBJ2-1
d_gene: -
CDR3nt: TGTGCCTGGAGTGTACAACAGGGAAGTGAGCAGTTCTTC
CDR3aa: CAWSVQQGSEQFF

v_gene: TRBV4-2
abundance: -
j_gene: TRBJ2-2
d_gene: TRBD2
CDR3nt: TGTGCCAGCAGCCAAGTCCCGGGGGGGCCCGGGGAGCTGTTTTTT
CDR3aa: CASSQVPGGPGELFF

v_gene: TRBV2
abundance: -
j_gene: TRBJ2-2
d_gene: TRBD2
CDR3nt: TGTGCCAGCCCACTCCGGGACTACGACGGGGAGCTGTTTTTT
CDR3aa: CASPLRDYDGELFF

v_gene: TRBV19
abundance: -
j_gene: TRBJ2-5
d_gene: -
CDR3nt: TGTGCCAGTAGTCGGGCAGGGGGGGAGACCCAGTACTTC
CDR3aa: CASSRAGGETQYF

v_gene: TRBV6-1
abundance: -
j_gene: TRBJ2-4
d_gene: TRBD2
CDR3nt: TGTGCCAGCAGTGAAATTGGAGGGCTAGCGGGAGGCAGGGTAGCCAAAAACATTCAGTACTTC
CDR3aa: CASSEIGGLAGGRVAKNIQYF

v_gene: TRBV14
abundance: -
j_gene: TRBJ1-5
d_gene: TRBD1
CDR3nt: TGTGCCAGCAGCCAAGAGGGGACAGGGTTGCATTTT
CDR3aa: CASSQEGTGLHF

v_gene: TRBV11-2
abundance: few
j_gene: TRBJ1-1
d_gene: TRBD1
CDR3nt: TGTGCCAGCCTTAACCGACAGGGCTTCAACACTGAAGCTTTCTTT
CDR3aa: CASLNRQGFNTEAFF

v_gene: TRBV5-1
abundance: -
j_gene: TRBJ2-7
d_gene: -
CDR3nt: TGCGCCAGCAGGCGCCGGGACATCTCCTACGAGCAGTACTTC
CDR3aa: CASRRRDISYEQYF

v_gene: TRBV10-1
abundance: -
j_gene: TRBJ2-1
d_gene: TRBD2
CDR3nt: TGCGCCAGCAGTGAGTCTCTAGCGGGATATAATGAGCAGTTCTTC
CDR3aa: CASSESLAGYNEQFF

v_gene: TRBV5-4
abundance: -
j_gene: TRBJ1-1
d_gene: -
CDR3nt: TGTGCCAGCAGCTTACCGGGACACGGGAACACTGAAGCTTTCTTT
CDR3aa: CASSLPGHGNTEAFF

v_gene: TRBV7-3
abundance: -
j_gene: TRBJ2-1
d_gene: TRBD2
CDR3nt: TGTGCCAGCAGCTTATCTCTAGCGTGGGAGGGCCAGGGCAATGAGCAGTTCTTC
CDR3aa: CASSLSLAWEGQGNEQFF

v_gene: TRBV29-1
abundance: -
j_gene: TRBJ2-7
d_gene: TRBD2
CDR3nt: TGCAGCGTTGAAGATACCAGCGGGAGGGTCGAGCAGTACTTC
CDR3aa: CSVEDTSGRVEQYF

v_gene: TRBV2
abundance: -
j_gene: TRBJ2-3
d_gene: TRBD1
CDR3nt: TGTGCCAGCAGGGGGACAGGGGGTTTAGATACGCAGTATTTT
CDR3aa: CASRGTGGLDTQYF

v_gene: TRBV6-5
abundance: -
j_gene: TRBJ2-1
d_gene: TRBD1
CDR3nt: TGTGCCAGCAGTCGTTATGGGACAGGTTACAATGAGCAGTTCTTC
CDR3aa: CASSRYGTGYNEQFF

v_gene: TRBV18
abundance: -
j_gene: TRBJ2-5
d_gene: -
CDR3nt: TGTGCCAGCTCACCTCCTAGCGTCCAAGAGACCCAGTACTTC
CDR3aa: CASSPPSVQETQYF

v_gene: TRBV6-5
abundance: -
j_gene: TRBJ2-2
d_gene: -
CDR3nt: TGTGCCAGCGGCAGACAGGAATTCAACACCGGGGAGCTGTTTTTT
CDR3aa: CASGRQEFNTGELFF

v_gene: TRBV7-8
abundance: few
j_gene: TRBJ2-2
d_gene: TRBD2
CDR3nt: TGTGCCAGCAAGAAAATAGCGGGCAACACCGGGGAGCTGTTTTTT
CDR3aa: CASKKIAGNTGELFF

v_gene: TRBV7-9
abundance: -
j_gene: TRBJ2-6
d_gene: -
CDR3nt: TGTGCCAGCAGCTTAGCGCACACCTCTGGGGCCAACGTCCTGACTTTC
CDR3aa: CASSLAHTSGANVLTF

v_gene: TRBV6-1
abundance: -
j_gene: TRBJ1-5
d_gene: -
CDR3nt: TGTGCCAGCAGTGAAATGCGGCAAAATCAGCCCCAGCATTTT
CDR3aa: CASSEMRQNQPQHF

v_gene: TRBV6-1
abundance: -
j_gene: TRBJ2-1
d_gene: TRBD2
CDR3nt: TGTGCCAGCAGTGACACTAGCGGGAGTAATGAGCAGTTCTTC
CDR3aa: CASSDTSGSNEQFF

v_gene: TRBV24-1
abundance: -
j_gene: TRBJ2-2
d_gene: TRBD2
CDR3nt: TGTGCCACCAGTGATACGTTAGCGGGACTGAACACCGGGGAGCTGTTTTTT
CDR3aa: CATSDTLAGLNTGELFF

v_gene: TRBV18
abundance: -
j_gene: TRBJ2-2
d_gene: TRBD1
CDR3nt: TGTGCCAGCTCACCCACAGGGGAACGAGCCGGGGAGCTGTTTTTT
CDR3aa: CASSPTGERAGELFF

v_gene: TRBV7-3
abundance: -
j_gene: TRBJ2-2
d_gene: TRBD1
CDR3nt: TGTGCCAGCAGCGCCCGGGACAGGGGCTCCGGGGAGCTGTTTTTT
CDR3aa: CASSARDRGSGELFF

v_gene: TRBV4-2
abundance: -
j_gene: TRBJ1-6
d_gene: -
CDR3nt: TGTGCCAGCAGCCAAGAGAGGGCGGTGAATTCACCCCTCCACTTT
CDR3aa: CASSQERAVNSPLHF

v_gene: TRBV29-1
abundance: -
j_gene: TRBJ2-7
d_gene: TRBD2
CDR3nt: TGCAGCGTTGAACTAGCGGGAGGTTACGAGCAGTACTTC
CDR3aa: CSVELAGGYEQYF

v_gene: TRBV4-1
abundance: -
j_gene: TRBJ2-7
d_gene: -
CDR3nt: TGCGCCAGCAGCCAAGAAACAGGGTTCCCCTACGAGCAGTACTTC
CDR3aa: CASSQETGFPYEQYF

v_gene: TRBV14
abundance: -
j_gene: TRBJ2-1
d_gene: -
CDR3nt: TGTGCCAGCAGCCAAAGTCTAGCGAACAATGAGCAGTTCTTC
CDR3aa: CASSQSLANNEQFF